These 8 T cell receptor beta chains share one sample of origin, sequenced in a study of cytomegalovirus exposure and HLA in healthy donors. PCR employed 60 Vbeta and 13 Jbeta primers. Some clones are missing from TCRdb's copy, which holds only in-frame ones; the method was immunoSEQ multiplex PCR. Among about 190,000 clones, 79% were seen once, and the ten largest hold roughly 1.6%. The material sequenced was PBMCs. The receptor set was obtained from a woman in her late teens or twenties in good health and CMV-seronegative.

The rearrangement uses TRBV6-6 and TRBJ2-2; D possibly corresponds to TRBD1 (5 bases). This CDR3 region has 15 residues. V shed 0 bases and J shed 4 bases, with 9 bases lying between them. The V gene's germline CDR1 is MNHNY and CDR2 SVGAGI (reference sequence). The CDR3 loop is CASSYSTEITGELFF. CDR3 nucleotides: TGTGCCAGCAGTTACTCGACAGAGATCACCGGGGAGCTGTTTTTT.

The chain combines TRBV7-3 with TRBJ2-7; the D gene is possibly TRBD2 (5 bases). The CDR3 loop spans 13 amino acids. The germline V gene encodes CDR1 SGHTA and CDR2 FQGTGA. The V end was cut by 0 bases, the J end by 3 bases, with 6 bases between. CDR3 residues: CASSLTAGYEQYF. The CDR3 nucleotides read TGTGCCAGCAGCTTAACTGCGGGCTACGAGCAGTACTTC.

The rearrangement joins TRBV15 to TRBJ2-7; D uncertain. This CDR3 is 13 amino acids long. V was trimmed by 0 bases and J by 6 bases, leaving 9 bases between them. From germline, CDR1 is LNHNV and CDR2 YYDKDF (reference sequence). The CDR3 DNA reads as TGTGCCACCAGCAGAGATTACTCAAGCGAGCAGTACTTC. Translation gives CATSRDYSSEQYF.

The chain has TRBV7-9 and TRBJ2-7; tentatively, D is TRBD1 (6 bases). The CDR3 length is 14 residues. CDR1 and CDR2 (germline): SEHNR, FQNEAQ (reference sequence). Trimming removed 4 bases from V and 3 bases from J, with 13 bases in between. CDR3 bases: TGTGCCAGCAGCTCGGAGGACAGTATCTACGAGCAGTACTTC. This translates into CASSSEDSIYEQYF.

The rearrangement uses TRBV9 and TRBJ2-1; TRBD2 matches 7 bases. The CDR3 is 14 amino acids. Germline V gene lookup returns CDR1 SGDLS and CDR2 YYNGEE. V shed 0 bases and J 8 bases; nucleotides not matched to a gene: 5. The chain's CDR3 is CASSVVSGVDEQFF. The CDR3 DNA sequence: TGTGCCAGCAGCGTAGTCAGCGGGGTCGATGAGCAGTTCTTC.

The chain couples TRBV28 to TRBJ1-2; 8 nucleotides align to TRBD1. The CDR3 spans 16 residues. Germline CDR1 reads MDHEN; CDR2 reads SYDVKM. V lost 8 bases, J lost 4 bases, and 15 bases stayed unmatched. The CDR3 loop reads CASSGGTGPYFYGYTF. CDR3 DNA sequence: TGTGCCAGCTCGGGTGGGACAGGTCCGTATTTCTATGGCTACACCTTC.

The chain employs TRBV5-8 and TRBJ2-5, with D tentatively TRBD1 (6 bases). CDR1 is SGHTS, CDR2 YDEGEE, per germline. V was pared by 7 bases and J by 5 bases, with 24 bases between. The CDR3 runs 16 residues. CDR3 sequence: CASSPGEGELDETQYF. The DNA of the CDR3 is TGTGCCAGCTCACCCGGCGAGGGGGAGTTGGATGAGACCCAGTACTTC.

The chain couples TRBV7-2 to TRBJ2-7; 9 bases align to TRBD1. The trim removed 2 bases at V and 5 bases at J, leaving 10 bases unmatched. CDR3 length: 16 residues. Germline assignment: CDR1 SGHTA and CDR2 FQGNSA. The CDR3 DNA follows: TGTGCCAGCAGCTTATTGGTGGGACAGGGAACCCACGAGCAGTACTTC. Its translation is CASSLLVGQGTHEQYF. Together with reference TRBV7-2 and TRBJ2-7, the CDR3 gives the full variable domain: GAGVSQSPSNKVTEKGKDVELRCDPISGHTALYWYRQSLGQGLEFLIYFQGNSAPDKSGLPSDRFSAERTGGSVSTLTIQRTQQEDSAVYLCASSLLVGQGTHEQYFGPGTRLTVT.